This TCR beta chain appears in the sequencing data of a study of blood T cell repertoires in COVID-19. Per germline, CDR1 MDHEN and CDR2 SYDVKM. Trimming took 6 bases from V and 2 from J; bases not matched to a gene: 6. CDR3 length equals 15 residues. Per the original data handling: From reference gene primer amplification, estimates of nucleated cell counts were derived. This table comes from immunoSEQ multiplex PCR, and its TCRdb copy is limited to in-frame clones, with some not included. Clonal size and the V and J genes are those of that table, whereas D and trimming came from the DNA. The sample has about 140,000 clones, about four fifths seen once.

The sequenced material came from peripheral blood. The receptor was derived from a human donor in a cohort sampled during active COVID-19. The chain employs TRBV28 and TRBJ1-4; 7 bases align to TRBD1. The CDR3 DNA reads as TGTGCCAGCAGAACAGGGACAGCCACTAATGAAAAACTGTTTTTT. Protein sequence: CASRTGTATNEKLFF.